This T cell receptor beta chain was obtained from a study of regulatory T cells in long-lasting Graves disease. Time point meaning: newly diagnosed GD, antithyroid drugs for less than 3 months. Isolated PBMC RNA provided the starting material for the TCR library. Through Arm-PCR of CDR3 regions and iRepertoire HTBI primers, TCR beta libraries were built. MiXCR, applied by TCRdb to the multiplex PCR reads, yields one record per CDR3 protein. The sample lists hundreds of thousands of distinct CDR3 sequences; 15% to 20% were seen once. Germline CDR1 reads MNHEY; CDR2 reads SVGEGT. The CDR3 runs 16 residues. Unmatched junction bases numbered 5, after V lost 4 bases and J lost 0 bases. In this sample, this clonotype turned up a few times. These data also formed part of another study, on T cells in Graves' hyperthyroidism and ophthalmopathy.

The sequence was collected from a woman aged 35-65 years with Graves disease. Sequencing was performed on peripheral blood mononuclear cells (PBMCs), taken at new diagnosis, from a patient treated with antithyroid drugs. The chain couples TRBV6-2 or TRBV6-3 to TRBJ2-1; 8 positions agree with TRBD1. CDR3 region: CASSSRDRSSYNEQFF. DNA of the CDR3: TGTGCCAGCAGTTCCCGGGACAGGAGCTCCTACAATGAGCAGTTCTTC.